This TCR beta chain came from a study of blood T cell repertoires in COVID-19. Study at large: Sources were T cells, B-cell-depleted T cells, or PBMCs; the material itself was cDNA or gDNA.

Using immunoSEQ multiplex PCR, the repertoire was profiled, and TCRdb retains in-frame clones only, with some absent. This table has some 150,000 clones, more than 75% appearing once. This CDR3 comprises 16 residues. CDR1 SEHNR and CDR2 FQNEAQ come from the germline V gene (reference sequence). V shed 5 bases, J shed 5 bases, and the junction held 5 bases outside the gene matches. The rearrangement joins TRBV7-9 to TRBJ1-6, with TRBD1 matching 11 bases. The TCR comes from a man between 40 and 49 years old with acute or convalescent COVID-19. The sample taken for sequencing was peripheral blood. The CDR3 reads CASSLGQGANNSPLHF. The CDR3 nucleotides read TGTGCCAGCAGCCTCGGACAGGGGGCGAATAATTCACCCCTCCACTTT.